This TCR beta chain appears in the sequencing data of a study of shared clonotypes between healthy human individuals. Splitting of each subset's genomic DNA was done evenly across several immunoSEQ plates. PCR replicates performed on unsorted PBMC used approximately 300 ng DNA, around 30,000 T cell genomes. Under the authors' procedure: Filtering differed for immunoSEQ, which gave only junction sequences without quality scores. Profiling relied on immunoSEQ multiplex PCR, and the TCRdb table lists in-frame clones only, not all of them. That table gives V, J and clone size, and the DNA gave D and trimming. The sample lists about 490,000 clones; about 82% were seen once. The CDR3 totals 17 residues. Per germline, CDR1 SGDLS and CDR2 YYNGEE. V lost 0 bases and J lost 8; bases outside the gene matches: 13. Genomic DNA for unsorted samples, which was extracted with the QIAamp DNA Blood Mini kit, came from around 93 million PBMCs.

The chain couples TRBV9 to TRBJ2-1; 8 bases agree with TRBD2. This clonotype was sampled from a woman aged 35 to 49 in good health. Some clones in this sample may be carry-over from other donors' samples. Sequencing used PBMCs. The CDR3, as DNA: TGTGCCAGCAGCGTAGATGTGGCGGGAGGCTCAGTCGATGAGCAGTTCTTC. Translating it yields CASSVDVAGGSVDEQFF.